The 13 T cell receptor beta chains below all came from one sample that was sequenced in a study of cytomegalovirus exposure and HLA in healthy donors. PCR primers comprised 60 Vbeta and 13 Jbeta primers. Generated by immunoSEQ multiplex PCR, the TCRdb table keeps only in-frame clones and is missing some. The sample contains about 180,000 clones, 65% to 80% of which appear only once. Sequenced sample: PBMCs. These receptors were obtained from a woman in her twenties or thirties in good health and CMV-seropositive.

The V call is TRBV27, the J call TRBJ2-1; a possible D gene is TRBD2 (6 bases). V lost 3 bases, J lost 7 bases, and 10 bases lay in between. CDR1 MNHEY and CDR2 SMNVEV come from the germline V gene (reference sequence). The CDR3 has 13 residues. CDR3 in amino acids: CASSFPGGNEQFF. DNA of the CDR3: TGTGCCAGCAGTTTCCCTGGGGGGAATGAGCAGTTCTTC.

This clone was counted a few times. V gene TRBV15 combines with J gene TRBJ1-6, with 9 bases aligning to TRBD1. The V gene end was trimmed by 4 bases and the J gene end by 9 bases; junction bases not matched to a gene: 4. This CDR3 spans 14 amino acids. Per the germline V gene, CDR1 is LNHNV and CDR2 is YYDKDF (reference sequence). The CDR3 nucleotides are TGTGCCACCAGCAAAACAGGGGGCGGTTCACCCCTCCACTTT. Translation gives CATSKTGGGSPLHF.

J is TRBJ2-2 and V is TRBV11-3; 15 bases are shared with TRBD2. This CDR3 comprises 18 residues. CDR1 and CDR2 from the germline V gene are SGHNT and YENEEA. V was pared by 5 bases and J by 0 bases, with 4 bases of the junction left unmatched. This CDR3 is CASSPRTSGGANTGELFF. The CDR3 nucleotides are TGTGCCAGCAGCCCTAGGACTAGCGGGGGGGCGAACACCGGGGAGCTGTTTTTT.

The chain recombines TRBV29-1 with TRBJ2-7; 11 bases match TRBD2. The CDR3 is made up of 14 amino acids. V trimming: 5 bases; J trimming: 5 bases; junction bases outside the gene matches: 8. Germline CDR1 SQVTM, CDR2 ANQGSEA. DNA of the CDR3: TGCAGCGTTTCGAATAGCGGGGGGGTGCACGAGCAGTACTTC. Translated, it gives CSVSNSGGVHEQYF.

The chain has TRBV4-3 and TRBJ2-7; possible D gene TRBD2, 6 bases. Germline V gives CDR1 LGHNA, CDR2 YSLEER. Trimming stripped 1 base from V and 1 base from J, with 11 bases between. The CDR3 covers 15 residues. The CDR3 protein is CASSQAKGLSYEQYF. The CDR3 bases are TGCGCCAGCAGCCAAGCAAAGGGACTTTCCTACGAGCAGTACTTC.

Only one count was recorded for this clone. One junction end disagrees with the germline gene, perhaps due to a read error. V is TRBV7-9 and J is TRBJ1-3; D remains unclear. Looked up from germline, CDR1 is SEHNR and CDR2 is FQNEAQ (reference sequence). This CDR3 has 10 amino acids. In nucleotides, the CDR3 is TGTTCCAGTAGTGGAAACACCATATATTTT. It yields the protein CSSSGNTIYF.

This clone was observed a handful of times. The V call is TRBV10-3, the J call TRBJ2-2, with 9 bases aligning to TRBD1. The CDR3 is 16 amino acids. Trimming cost V 6 bases and J 5 bases; bases outside gene matches: 10. The germline V gene encodes CDR1 ENHRY and CDR2 SYGVKD. The CDR3 reads CAISGPGQGDTGELFF. CDR3 coding DNA: TGTGCCATCAGCGGCCCGGGACAGGGAGATACCGGGGAGCTGTTTTTT.

The chain links TRBV28 to TRBJ2-1; 8 bases are shared with TRBD1. The CDR3 totals 14 residues. Germline lookup yields CDR1 MDHEN and CDR2 SYDVKM. Trimming took 3 bases from V and 4 from J; bases not matched to a gene: 2. The CDR3 nucleotides are TGTGCCAGCAGTTTCCGGACAGGGTACAATGAGCAGTTCTTC. Translation: CASSFRTGYNEQFF.

This clone turned up a few times. CDR3 nucleotides: TGTGCCTGGAGCCGGGGAGGGCCGGACAATGAGCAGTTCTTC. This translates into CAWSRGGPDNEQFF. The chain recombines TRBV30 with TRBJ2-1, with TRBD2 identical over 7 bases. Germline trimming cut 3 bases from V and 5 bases from J; bases unmatched to any gene: 7. This CDR3 contains 14 residues. The germline V gene encodes CDR1 GTSNPN and CDR2 SVGIG (reference sequence).

The V gene is TRBV10-2, the J gene TRBJ2-1; 11 bases align to TRBD1. CDR1 is WSHSY and CDR2 is SAAADI in the germline V gene. The CDR3 runs to 15 residues. Trimming removed 3 bases from V and 7 bases from J; junction bases left unmatched: 5. CDR3 nucleotide sequence: TGCGCCAGCAGTGATGCAGGACAGGGGGCGAATGAGCAGTTCTTC. This translates into CASSDAGQGANEQFF.

This chain links TRBV4-2 with TRBJ1-4; D is uncertain. From germline, CDR1 is LGHNA and CDR2 YNFKEQ. This CDR3 is built from 18 residues. V was trimmed by 2 bases and J by 0 bases, leaving 16 bases between them. The CDR3 loop is CASSQRPTNTATNEKLFF. For the CDR3, the DNA is TGTGCCAGCAGCCAAAGGCCTACTAACACGGCAACTAATGAAAAACTGTTTTTT.

The chain has TRBV5-1 and TRBJ2-1; 8 bases match TRBD2. J lost 5 bases, V lost 4 bases, and 11 bases had no gene match. Germline loops: CDR1 SGHRS, CDR2 YFSETQ. The CDR3 loop spans 16 amino acids. The DNA of the CDR3 is TGCGCCAGCAGCCCCCCAGGGGCGGGGGGCCACAATGAGCAGTTCTTC. It specifies CASSPPGAGGHNEQFF.

The genes are TRBV4-3 and TRBJ2-7; 12 bases line up with TRBD1. Per the germline V gene, CDR1 is LGHNA and CDR2 is YSLEER. This CDR3 has 16 amino acids. J lost 6 bases, V lost 0 bases, and 6 bases had no gene match. The CDR3 DNA sequence: TGCGCCAGCAGCCAAGACTGGGGACAGGGGGCGCCCGAGCAGTACTTC. Translation: CASSQDWGQGAPEQYF.